This TCR beta chain was captured by sequencing in a study of glioma-infiltrating T cells. A remark on this clonotype: Its specificity is not known.

The study's findings and limits: Non-neoplastic patients had below-expected tissue-blood divergence, while all gliomas exceeded expectation.

V lost 3 bases, J lost 1 base, and 7 bases lay in between. CDR3 length: 14 amino acids. From germline, CDR1 is ENHRY and CDR2 SYGVKD. TCR alpha and beta CDR3 regions were amplified from RNA using iRepertoire nested multiplex PCR. Tissue mRNA or PBMC total RNA, about 85-400 ng, went into one-step reverse transcription and amplification. TCRdb analysed the multiplex PCR reads with MiXCR anew, one entry per CDR3 protein. The sample lists roughly 100,000 distinct CDR3 sequences, approximately 28% occurring once. The sequencing sample was made of glioma tissue, nonneoplastic brain tissue, or PBMCs (not recorded which). The receptor comes from a human donor with low-grade glioma or glioblastoma, undergoing nonglioma brain surgery, or in good health (not recorded which). The chain employs TRBV10-3 and TRBJ2-4; D uncertain. In DNA form, the CDR3 reads TGTGCCATCAGTGATGGGTTGGCCAAAAACATTCAGTACTTC. Translated, it gives CAISDGLAKNIQYF.